The entry below gives a single TCR beta chain sequence along with its context. This entry belongs to a study of blood T cells in healthy people across ages. The overall study: Every two T cells gave about one barcoded beta molecule via template switching.

There are 14 residues in the CDR3. Deletions cut 11 bases from V and 4 bases from J, with 20 bases between. The germline CDR1 and CDR2 sequences are MNHEY and SMNVEV (reference sequence). Next came a second PCR, run for about 6 to 12 cycles, which used a sample-barcoded 5' primer along with a J-beta primer mix. MiXCR, applied by TCRdb to the 5' RACE reads, yields one record per CDR3 protein. The sample has roughly 1.5 million distinct CDR3 sequences, 35% to 45% seen once; the top ten hold more than 4%. Sequencing was performed on blood. This receptor was identified in a woman in her late teens or twenties in good health. V and J are TRBV27 and TRBJ2-5, with D perhaps TRBD2 (6 bases). The CDR3 loop reads CAFNQGGTPETQYF. CDR3 in DNA: TGTGCCTTCAACCAGGGCGGGACTCCAGAGACCCAGTACTTC.